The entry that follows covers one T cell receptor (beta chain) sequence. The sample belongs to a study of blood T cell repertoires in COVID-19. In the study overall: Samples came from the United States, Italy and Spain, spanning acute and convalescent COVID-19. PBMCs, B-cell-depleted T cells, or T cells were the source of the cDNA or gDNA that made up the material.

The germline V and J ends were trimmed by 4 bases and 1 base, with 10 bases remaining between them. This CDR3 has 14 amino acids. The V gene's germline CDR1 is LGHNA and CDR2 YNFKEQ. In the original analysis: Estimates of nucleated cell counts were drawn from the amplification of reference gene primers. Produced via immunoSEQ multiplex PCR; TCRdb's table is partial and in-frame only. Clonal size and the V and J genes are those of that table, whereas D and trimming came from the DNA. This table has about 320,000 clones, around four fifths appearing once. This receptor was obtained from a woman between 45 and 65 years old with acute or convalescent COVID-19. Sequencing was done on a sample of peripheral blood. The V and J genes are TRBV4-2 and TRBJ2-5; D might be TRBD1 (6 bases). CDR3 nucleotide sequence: TGTGCCAGCAGCCCTTCAGGGGCCCAAGAGACCCAGTACTTC. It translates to CASSPSGAQETQYF.